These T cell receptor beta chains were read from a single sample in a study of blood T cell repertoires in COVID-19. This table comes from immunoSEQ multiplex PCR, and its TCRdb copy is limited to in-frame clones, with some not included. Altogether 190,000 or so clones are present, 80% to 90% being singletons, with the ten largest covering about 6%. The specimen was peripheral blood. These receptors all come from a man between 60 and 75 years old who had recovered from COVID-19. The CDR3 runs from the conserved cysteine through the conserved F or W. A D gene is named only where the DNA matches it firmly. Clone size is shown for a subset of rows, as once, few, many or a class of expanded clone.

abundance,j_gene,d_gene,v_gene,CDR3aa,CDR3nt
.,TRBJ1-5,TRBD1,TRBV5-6,CASSAGQGRDQPQHF,TGTGCCAGCAGCGCGGGACAGGGGAGAGATCAGCCCCAGCATTTT
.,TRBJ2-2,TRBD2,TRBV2,CASTRGGAWAGELFF,TGTGCCAGCACTCGCGGGGGAGCGTGGGCCGGGGAGCTGTTTTTT
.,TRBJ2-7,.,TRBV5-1,CASSFTSGAGEQYF,TGCGCCAGCAGCTTTACCTCAGGGGCGGGCGAGCAGTACTTC
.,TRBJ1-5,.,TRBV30,CAWSVPVRGGQPQHF,TGTGCCTGGAGTGTACCCGTCAGGGGCGGACAGCCCCAGCATTTT
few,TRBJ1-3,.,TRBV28,CASRGRRTIYF,TGTGCCAGCAGGGGGAGGAGGACCATATATTTT
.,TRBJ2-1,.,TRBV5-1,CASSLTGKAGNEQFF,TGCGCCAGCAGCTTGACAGGGAAGGCAGGGAATGAGCAGTTCTTC
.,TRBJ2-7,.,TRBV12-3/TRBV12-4,CASRSNGVYEQYF,TGTGCCAGCAGATCTAACGGGGTCTACGAGCAGTACTTC
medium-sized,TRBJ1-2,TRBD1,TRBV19,CASSPGQYPNYGYTF,TGTGCCAGTAGTCCGGGACAGTATCCCAACTATGGCTACACCTTC
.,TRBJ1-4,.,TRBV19,CASSIREREKLFF,TGTGCCAGTAGTATAAGGGAGAGGGAAAAACTGTTTTTT
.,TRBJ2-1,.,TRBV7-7,CASSSTGSSYNEQFF,TGTGCCAGCAGCTCGACAGGAAGCTCCTACAATGAGCAGTTCTTC
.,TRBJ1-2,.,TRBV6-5,CASSPGGIRYGYTF,TGTGCCAGCAGCCCCGGGGGGATTCGCTATGGCTACACCTTC
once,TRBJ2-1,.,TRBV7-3,CATLPISDEQFF,TGTGCCACCTTACCGATAAGCGATGAGCAGTTCTTC
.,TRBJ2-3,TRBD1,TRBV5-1,CASSRFAGTGGADTQYF,TGCGCCAGCAGCCGATTCGCCGGGACAGGTGGTGCAGATACGCAGTATTTT
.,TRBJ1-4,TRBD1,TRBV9,CASSPGQPAHSAGLFF,TGTGCCAGCAGCCCGGGACAGCCAGCCCACTCTGCGGGACTGTTTTTT
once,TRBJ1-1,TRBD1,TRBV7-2,CASSRSLIGTGEAFF,TGTGCCAGCAGCCGGTCTCTAATTGGGACAGGGGAAGCTTTCTTT
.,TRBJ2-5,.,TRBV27,CASSRGETQYF,TGTGCCAGCAGCCGGGGTGAGACCCAGTACTTC
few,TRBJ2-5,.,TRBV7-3,CASSYSGSQETQYF,TGTGCCAGCAGCTATAGCGGAAGTCAAGAGACCCAGTACTTC
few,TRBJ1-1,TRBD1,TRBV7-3,CASSSQGDTEAFF,TGTGCCAGCAGCTCCCAGGGGGACACTGAAGCTTTCTTT
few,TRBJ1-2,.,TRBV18,CASSPRTEDGYTF,TGTGCCAGCTCACCAAGGACAGAGGATGGCTACACCTTC
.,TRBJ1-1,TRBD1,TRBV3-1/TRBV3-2,CASGGQGSYTEAFF,TGTGCCAGCGGTGGACAGGGAAGTTACACTGAAGCTTTCTTT
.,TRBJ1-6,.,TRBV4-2,CASSPTGRFSPLHF,TGTGCCAGCAGCCCCACCGGGAGGTTTTCACCCCTCCACTTT
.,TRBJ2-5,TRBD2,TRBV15,CATSRGWELAGLQETQYF,TGTGCCACCAGCAGAGGATGGGAACTAGCGGGACTTCAAGAGACCCAGTACTTC
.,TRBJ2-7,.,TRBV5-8,CASSWAPGTMRHEQYF,TGTGCCAGCAGCTGGGCCCCCGGGACAATGCGACACGAGCAGTACTTC
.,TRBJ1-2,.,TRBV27,CASSLSGGYGYTF,TGTGCCAGCAGTTTATCGGGGGGCTATGGCTACACCTTC